This entry describes one T cell receptor beta chain. As yet, its antigen is unknown. The sample comes from a study of shared clonotypes between healthy human individuals. Naive CD8 cells lacked CD45RO and underwent positive selection for CCR7, leaving out terminally differentiated effector memory CD45RA+ cells. All participating donors were Caucasian adults from Nashville, Tennessee. The assay ran at deep level. DNA at around 190 ng, 25,000 to 35,000 T cell genomes, went into sorted-subset replicate PCRs. Measured with immunoSEQ multiplex PCR; TCRdb has only the in-frame clones, and not every one. The data hold some 740,000 clones, with around 93% observed a single time. Findings of the study overall: Non-shared clonotypes had lower generation probabilities than clonotypes shared by all four sorted-subset donors.

Germline V gene sequence: CDR1 SGDLS, CDR2 YYNGEE. The length of the CDR3 is 16 residues. Trimming removed 2 bases from V and 2 bases from J; junction bases left unmatched: 7. The gene calls are TRBV9 and TRBJ2-3, with TRBD2 matching 8 bases. The sample comprised naive CD8+ T cells sorted from blood. The origin of this receptor is a man aged 25 to 40 in good health. The CDR3 coding sequence is TGTGCCAGCAGCGTCCCGCGGGGGGAATCCACAGATACGCAGTATTTT. Its protein is CASSVPRGESTDTQYF.